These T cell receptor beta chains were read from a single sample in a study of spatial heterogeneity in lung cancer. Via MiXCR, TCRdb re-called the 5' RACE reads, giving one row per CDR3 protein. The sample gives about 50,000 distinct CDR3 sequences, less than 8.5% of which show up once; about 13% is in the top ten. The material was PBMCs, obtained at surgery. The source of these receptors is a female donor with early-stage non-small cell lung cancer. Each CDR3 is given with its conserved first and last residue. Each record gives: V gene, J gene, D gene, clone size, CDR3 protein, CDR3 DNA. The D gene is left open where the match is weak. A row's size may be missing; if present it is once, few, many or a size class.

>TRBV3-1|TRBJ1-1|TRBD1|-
CASALPGQGHKEAFF
TGTGCCAGCGCCCTCCCGGGACAGGGGCATAAGGAAGCTTTCTTT
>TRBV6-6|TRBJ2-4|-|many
CASSPHRAGAKNIQYF
TGTGCCAGCAGTCCCCACAGGGCCGGGGCCAAAAACATTCAGTACTTC
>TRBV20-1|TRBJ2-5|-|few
CSAGVGGISTETQYF
TGCAGTGCAGGAGTGGGGGGTATCAGTACGGAGACCCAGTACTTC
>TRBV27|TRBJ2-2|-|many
CASRRAGVNTGELFF
TGTGCCAGCAGAAGGGCAGGGGTTAACACCGGGGAGCTGTTTTTT
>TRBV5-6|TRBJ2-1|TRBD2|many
CASSFALAGFNEQFF
TGTGCCAGCAGCTTTGCCCTAGCGGGGTTCAATGAGCAGTTCTTC
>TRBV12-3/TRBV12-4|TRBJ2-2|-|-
CASSTLLDTGELFF
TGTGCCAGCAGTACACTCCTTGACACCGGGGAGCTGTTTTTT
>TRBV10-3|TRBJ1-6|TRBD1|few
CAISESRQGVDSPLHF
TGTGCCATCAGTGAGTCGAGACAGGGTGTTGACTCACCCCTCCACTTT
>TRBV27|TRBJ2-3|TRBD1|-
CASSTGGRRDTQYF
TGTGCCAGCAGTACAGGGGGCCGGAGGGATACGCAGTATTTT
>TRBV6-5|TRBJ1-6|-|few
CASRGRDGYNSPLHF
TGTGCCAGCAGGGGACGGGACGGGTATAATTCACCCCTCCACTTT
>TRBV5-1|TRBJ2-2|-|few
CASSLVLTNTGELFF
TGCGCCAGCAGCTTGGTCCTCACGAACACCGGGGAGCTGTTTTTT
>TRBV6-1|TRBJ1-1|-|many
CASSEMGAPVAFF
TGTGCCAGCAGTGAAATGGGGGCCCCGGTAGCTTTCTTT